These 24 T cell receptor beta chains were sequenced from one sample in a study of OX40 agonist ivuxolimab in advanced cancers. The data were produced by immunoSEQ multiplex PCR, yet TCRdb's version contains in-frame clones alone and is incomplete. The sample records some 58,000 clones, approximately 84% being singletons. Sample: CD4+ or CD8+ T cells sorted from blood, taken in a trial of the OX40 agonist ivuxolimab. These receptors were taken from an adult with an advanced solid tumor such as melanoma, head and neck, liver or kidney cancer.

V gene TRBV2 combines with J gene TRBJ2-5, with TRBD1 as a possible D gene (5 bases). TRBJ2-7 matches the DNA end more closely, so the J call is doubtful. The CDR3 length is 13 residues. CDR1 and CDR2 from the germline V gene are SNHLY and FYNNEI. In DNA, the CDR3 is TGTGCCAGCAGGAAGGACAAGGTCTACGAGCAGTACTTC. Translating gives CASRKDKVYEQYF.

V gene TRBV18 combines with J gene TRBJ1-1; D not resolved. Germline CDR1 and CDR2: KGHSH and LQKENI. Trimming shortened V by 0 bases and J by 0 bases, and 11 bases separated the two germline ends. This CDR3 is 16 amino acids long. The CDR3 region is CASSPPDAGVNTEAFF. The CDR3 nucleotides are TGTGCCAGCTCACCACCCGACGCGGGAGTGAACACTGAAGCTTTCTTT.

This clone was observed a handful of times. V and J are TRBV6-6 and TRBJ2-7; TRBD1 matches 7 bases. The CDR3 has 13 residues. In germline, CDR1 is MNHNY, CDR2 SVGAGI (reference sequence). J lost 5 bases, V lost 6 bases, and 7 bases had no gene match. The CDR3 reads CASSHGQVDEQYF. The CDR3 DNA reads as TGTGCCAGCAGCCACGGACAGGTTGACGAGCAGTACTTC.

The CDR3 nucleotides are TGTGCCAGCAGGGGGACAGGGCTATTCACCGGGGAGCTGTTTTTT. Translation: CASRGTGLFTGELFF. V is TRBV6-6 and J is TRBJ2-2, with 9 bases aligning to TRBD1. This CDR3 is built from 15 residues. V shed 6 bases, J shed 4 bases, and the junction held 6 bases outside the gene matches. Germline lookup yields CDR1 MNHNY and CDR2 SVGAGI (reference sequence).

The CDR3 sequence: CASSVEDRGAKNIQYF. CDR3 DNA sequence: TGTGCCAGCAGCGTAGAAGACAGGGGGGCCAAAAACATTCAGTACTTC. The chain combines TRBV9 with TRBJ2-4; 9 bases are a match to TRBD1. Germline trimming cut 0 bases from V and 1 base from J; bases unmatched to any gene: 2. The CDR3 spans 16 residues. Germline V CDR1 and CDR2: SGDLS, YYNGEE.

Here the CDR3 DNA reads TGTGCCTGGAGCCAGGGGGGGGGCGCGTACAATGAGCAGTTCTTC. Encoded protein: CAWSQGGGAYNEQFF. The chain uses TRBV30 and TRBJ2-1, with D possibly being TRBD1 or TRBD2 (7 bases each). Per the germline V gene, CDR1 is GTSNPN and CDR2 is SVGIG (reference sequence). The V and J ends lost 3 bases and 4 bases respectively, with 16 bases between them. This CDR3 contains 15 residues.

The rearrangement links TRBV7-3 to TRBJ2-3; D unclear. The CDR3 sequence is 15 residues long. Germline-derived CDR1 and CDR2 are SGHTA and FQGTGA. The V end lost 0 bases, the J end lost 0 bases, and 7 bases lay between the germline ends. The CDR3 DNA follows: TGTGCCAGCAGCTTAACGTCCGGGAGCACAGATACGCAGTATTTT. Its protein is CASSLTSGSTDTQYF.

The chain is built from TRBV19 and TRBJ2-2; TRBD2 matches 13 bases. The ends lost 3 bases at V and 5 bases at J; junction bases unmatched: 9. The CDR3 runs to 18 residues. Germline V gene data show CDR1 as LNHDA and CDR2 as SQIVND (reference sequence). In DNA form, the CDR3 reads TGTGCCAGTAGTATCGGGGGGACTAGCGGGACAGGAACCGGGGAGCTGTTTTTT. This translates into CASSIGGTSGTGTGELFF.

J is TRBJ1-1 and V is TRBV18; no definite D call. V was trimmed by 5 bases and J by 4 bases, leaving 11 bases between them. Germline loops: CDR1 KGHSH, CDR2 LQKENI. The CDR3 spans 13 residues. The CDR3 bases are TGTGCCAGCTCAAACGACAAGATCACTGAAGCTTTCTTT. Protein product: CASSNDKITEAFF.

This clone was counted a single time. The CDR3 region has the DNA TGTGCCAGCAACAGACTAGCGGGAGCTCGAGATACGCAGTATTTT. Translating gives CASNRLAGARDTQYF. This chain joins TRBV6-5 and TRBJ2-3; TRBD2 aligns across 12 bases. The CDR3 has 15 amino acids. With V trimmed by 7 bases and J by 5 bases, 7 bases remained unmatched. CDR1 is MNHEY and CDR2 is SVGAGI in the germline V gene.

The CDR3 DNA follows: TGTGCCAGCTCACCTGGAGTGCACGGCTCGCAATATGGCTACACCTTC. Translation gives CASSPGVHGSQYGYTF. The chain recombines TRBV18 with TRBJ1-2; D is unresolved. CDR1 is KGHSH and CDR2 is LQKENI in the germline V gene. This CDR3 comprises 16 residues. The ends were cut back, 3 bases at V and 5 bases at J, with 19 bases in the middle.

The chain joins TRBV5-5 to TRBJ2-7; 9 bases map to TRBD1. Unmatched junction bases numbered 2, after V lost 0 bases and J lost 1 base. The CDR3 runs 15 residues. CDR1 and CDR2 (germline): SGHKS, YYEKEE (reference sequence). CDR3 DNA: TGTGCCAGCAGCTTGGTTGGGACAGGGTCCTACGAGCAGTACTTC. This gives the protein CASSLVGTGSYEQYF.

This clone was seen just once. The rearrangement uses TRBV7-8 and TRBJ1-5; D ambiguous. CDR1 and CDR2 (germline): SGHVS, FQNEAQ. V dropped 4 bases and J dropped 2 bases, with 12 bases sitting between them. The CDR3 contains 15 residues. CDR3 nucleotides: TGTGCCAGCAGCTCCTCGCGGGGTGGCAATCAGCCCCAGCATTTT. As protein: CASSSSRGGNQPQHF.

This sequence joins TRBV11-2 and TRBJ1-5; maybe TRBD1 (5 bases). Germline V lookup: CDR1 SGHAT, CDR2 FQNNGV. CDR3 length: 13 residues. The V end lost 5 bases, the J end lost 5 bases, and 10 bases lay between the germline ends. As DNA, the CDR3 is TGTGCCAGCAGCAAGGACATGTATCAGCCCCAGCATTTT. Translated: CASSKDMYQPQHF.

The rearrangement uses TRBV6-4 and TRBJ1-5, with TRBD1 matching over 7 bases. This CDR3 contains 14 residues. V shed 4 bases and J 6 bases; nucleotides not matched to a gene: 6. Per the germline V gene, CDR1 is MRHNA and CDR2 is SNTAGT. The CDR3 reads CASSGQGRSQPQHF. CDR3 DNA: TGTGCCAGCAGTGGACAGGGTCGTAGTCAGCCCCAGCATTTT.

V is TRBV18 and J is TRBJ2-1, with D perhaps TRBD1 (6 bases). The germline V gene encodes CDR1 KGHSH and CDR2 LQKENI. The CDR3 sequence is 13 residues long. The ends were cut back, 2 bases at V and 14 bases at J, with 16 bases in the middle. The CDR3 bases are TGTGCCAGCTCACCATCCCAGACAGGTTTGGAGTTCTTC. Translation gives CASSPSQTGLEFF. The whole variable domain, filled in from reference TRBV18 and TRBJ2-1, reads NAGVMQNPRHLVRRRGQEARLRCSPMKGHSHVYWYRQLPEEGLKFMVYLQKENIIDESGMPKERFSAEFPKEGPSILRIQQVVRGDSAAYFCASSPSQTGLEFFGPGTRLTVL.

Note on this clone: One end of the junction fails to match germline, which may point to a read error. The chain links TRBV7-2 to TRBJ1-1; D gene uncertain. CDR3 length: 11 residues. Germline V gene lookup returns CDR1 SGHTA and CDR2 FQGNSA. This chain's CDR3 is CASTTTRSRSF. The CDR3 region has the DNA TGTGCCAGCACCACTACAAGGTCGCGGAGTTTT. The entire variable domain, with the rest obtained from reference TRBV7-2 and TRBJ1-1, is as follows: GAGVSQSPSNKVTEKGKDVELRCDPISGHTALYWYRQSLGQGLEFLIYFQGNSAPDKSGLPSDRFSAERTGGSVSTLTIQRTQQEDSAVYLCASTTTRSRSFGQGTRLTVV.

This sequence joins TRBV28 and TRBJ2-2; TRBD2 matches 7 bases. The V segment lost 6 bases and the J segment 3 bases; nucleotides outside the gene matches: 7. In germline, CDR1 is MDHEN, CDR2 SYDVKM. The CDR3 extends over 15 amino acids. For the CDR3, the DNA is TGTGCCAGCAGCGTCGCGGGGGTCGACACCGGGGAGCTGTTTTTT. It translates to CASSVAGVDTGELFF.

The rearrangement joins TRBV6-6 to TRBJ2-3; D is uncertain. The CDR3 has 15 residues. Germline V CDR1 and CDR2: MNHNY, SVGAGI (reference sequence). The V end lost 3 bases, the J end lost 0 bases, and 10 bases lay between the germline ends. The CDR3 coding sequence is TGTGCCAGCAGTTATCCGCAAGGGAGCACAGATACGCAGTATTTT. Protein product: CASSYPQGSTDTQYF.

The chain joins TRBV6-5 to TRBJ1-1; 10 nucleotides match TRBD1. J was trimmed by 1 base and V by 5 bases; bases with no gene match: 4. This CDR3 contains 15 residues. Germline CDR1 reads MNHEY; CDR2 reads SVGAGI. The CDR3 DNA is TGTGCCAGCAGTAGCCGGACAGGGGGGAACACTGAAGCTTTCTTT. Protein product: CASSSRTGGNTEAFF.

The chain combines TRBV28 with TRBJ2-1; tentative D call: TRBD2 (6 bases). The CDR3 extends over 15 amino acids. Per the germline V gene, CDR1 is MDHEN and CDR2 is SYDVKM. The V gene lost 10 bases and the J gene lost 0 bases, with 16 bases spanning the gap. The CDR3 is CATRTTDSSYNEQFF. The CDR3 nucleotides are TGTGCCACCCGGACTACCGATAGCTCCTACAATGAGCAGTTCTTC. The full variable domain, rest sourced from reference TRBV28 and TRBJ2-1, is DVKVTQSSRYLVKRTGEKVFLECVQDMDHENMFWYRQDPGLGLRLIYFSYDVKMKEKGDIPEGYSVSREKKERFSLILESASTNQTSMYLCATRTTDSSYNEQFFGPGTRLTVL.

By its share, this clone is medium-sized. CDR3 sequence reads: CASSVVLGGLAGVGEQFF. DNA for the CDR3: TGTGCCAGCAGCGTAGTCTTGGGGGGACTAGCGGGAGTCGGTGAGCAGTTCTTC. The chain uses TRBV9 and TRBJ2-1; 14 nucleotides agree with TRBD2. The CDR3 length is 18 residues. Losses at the gene ends were 0 bases for V and 9 bases for J; bases not matched to a gene: 11. Germline V gene lookup returns CDR1 SGDLS and CDR2 YYNGEE.

This rearrangement joins TRBV2 to TRBJ2-7; 9 nucleotides match TRBD1. This CDR3 has 15 amino acids. The germline V gene encodes CDR1 SNHLY and CDR2 FYNNEI. V lost 6 bases and J lost 2; bases outside the gene matches: 8. CDR3 sequence: CASRALGQGTYEQYF. The DNA of the CDR3 is TGTGCCAGCAGGGCCCTGGGACAGGGCACCTACGAGCAGTACTTC.

The DNA of the CDR3 is TGTGCCAGCAGCTTTCGTGTCAGGCAGCCCCAGCATTTT. It codes for CASSFRVRQPQHF. The chain recombines TRBV7-8 with TRBJ1-5; D is unclear. The CDR3 is 13 amino acids. V was shortened by 3 bases and J by 7 bases, with 10 bases between the two germline ends. The germline CDR1 and CDR2 sequences are SGHVS and FQNEAQ.